This T cell receptor beta chain was identified during a study of shared clonotypes between healthy human individuals. A CD45RA+ naive subset and a CD45RA-negative memory subset were split from CD4+ cells. The germline V and J ends were trimmed by 8 bases and 3 bases, with 17 bases remaining between them. The CDR3 sequence is 14 residues long. Germline V gene lookup returns CDR1 SNHLY and CDR2 FYNNEI. Some clones are missing from TCRdb's copy, which holds only in-frame ones; the method was immunoSEQ multiplex PCR. This sample has under 2,500,000 clones, with around 95% found just once. The rearrangement joins TRBV2 to TRBJ2-7; D gene ambiguous. This clonotype originated in a man younger than 35 in good health. Specimen: naive CD4+ T cells sorted from blood. Subset defined: CD45RA+ positively selected. CDR3 DNA sequence: TGTGCCAGCGCAAAGAGGATTCTGGACTACGAGCAGTACTTC. As protein: CASAKRILDYEQYF.